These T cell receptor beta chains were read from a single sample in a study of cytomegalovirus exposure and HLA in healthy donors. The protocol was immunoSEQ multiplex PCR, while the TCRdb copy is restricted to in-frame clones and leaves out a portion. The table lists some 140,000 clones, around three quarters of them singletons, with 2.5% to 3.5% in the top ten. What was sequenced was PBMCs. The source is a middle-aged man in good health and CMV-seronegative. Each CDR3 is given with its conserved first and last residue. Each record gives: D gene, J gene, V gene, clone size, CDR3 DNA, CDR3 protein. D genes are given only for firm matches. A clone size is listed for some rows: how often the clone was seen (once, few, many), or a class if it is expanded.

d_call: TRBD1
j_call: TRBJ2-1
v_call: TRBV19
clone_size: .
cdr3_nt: TGTGCCAGCCGGGGACAGGGGTTCTACAATGAGCAGTTCTTC
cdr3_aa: CASRGQGFYNEQFF

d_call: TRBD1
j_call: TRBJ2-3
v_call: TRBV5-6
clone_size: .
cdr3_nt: TGTGCCAGCAGCTGGACAGGGGGCGCAATCCCAGGGTCTCCGGCGCAGTATTTT
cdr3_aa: CASSWTGGAIPGSPAQYF

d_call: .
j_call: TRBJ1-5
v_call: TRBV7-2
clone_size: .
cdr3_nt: TGTGCCAGCTCTTGGGCAGGAATTAGCAATCAGCCCCAGCATTTT
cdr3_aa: CASSWAGISNQPQHF

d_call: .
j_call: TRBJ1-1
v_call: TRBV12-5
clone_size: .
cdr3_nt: TGTGCTAGTGGAACAACCGCTGCTGAAGCTTTCTTT
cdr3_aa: CASGTTAAEAFF

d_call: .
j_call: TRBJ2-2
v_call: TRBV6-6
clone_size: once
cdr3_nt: TGTGCCAGCAGTTACCGCCTATCTGTAGGGGAGCTGTTTTTT
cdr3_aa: CASSYRLSVGELFF

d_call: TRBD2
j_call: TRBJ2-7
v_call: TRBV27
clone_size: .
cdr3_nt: TGTGCCAGCTGTGCGAAGCGGGGTAGAGAGCAGTACTTC
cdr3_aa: CASCAKRGREQYF

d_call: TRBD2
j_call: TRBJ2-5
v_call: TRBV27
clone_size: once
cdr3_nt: TGTGCCAGCAGTCTAGGAACGCTAGCGGGAGGACGGGTGGAGACCCAGTACTTC
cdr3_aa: CASSLGTLAGGRVETQYF

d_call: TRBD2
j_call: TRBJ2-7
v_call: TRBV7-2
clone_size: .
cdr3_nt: TGTGCCAGCAGCTTAGTAGCGGGCTCCGAGCAGTACTTC
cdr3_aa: CASSLVAGSEQYF

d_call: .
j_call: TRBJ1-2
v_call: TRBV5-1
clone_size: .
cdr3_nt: TGCGCCAGCAGCTGGTCCGTCGGGGGGAACTATGGCTACACCTTC
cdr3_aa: CASSWSVGGNYGYTF

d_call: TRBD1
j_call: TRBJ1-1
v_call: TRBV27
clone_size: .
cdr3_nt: TGTGCCAGCAATTCAATGGGGACAGCCGGCAAAGCGAGAACTGAAGCTTTCTTT
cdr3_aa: CASNSMGTAGKARTEAFF

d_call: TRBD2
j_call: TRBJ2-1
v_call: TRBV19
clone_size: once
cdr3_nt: TGTGCCAGTAGTTCCTCTAGCGGGAGGAGTTACAATGAGCAGTTCTTC
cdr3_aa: CASSSSSGRSYNEQFF

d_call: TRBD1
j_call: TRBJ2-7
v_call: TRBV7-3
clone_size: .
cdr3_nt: TGTGCCAGCAGCTCCACAGGACAGGCCTACGAGCAGTACTTC
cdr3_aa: CASSSTGQAYEQYF

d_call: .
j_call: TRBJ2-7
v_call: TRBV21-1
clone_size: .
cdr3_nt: TGTGCCAGCAGCAAAGCCTGTCTTAGGGGTACGCGGGATTGGGAGCAGTACTTC
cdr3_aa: CASSKACLRGTRDWEQYF

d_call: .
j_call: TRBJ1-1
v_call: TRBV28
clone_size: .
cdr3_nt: TGTGCCAGCAGTAGACAGGTGAACACTGAAGCTTTCTTT
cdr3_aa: CASSRQVNTEAFF

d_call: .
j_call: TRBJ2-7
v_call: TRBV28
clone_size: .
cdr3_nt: TGTGCCAGCTTAACACGATCGGGGTCGGGAGACGAGCAGTACTTC
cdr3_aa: CASLTRSGSGDEQYF

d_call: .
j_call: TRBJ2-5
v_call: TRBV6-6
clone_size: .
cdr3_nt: TGTGCCAGCAGTTATAACAGCCCCTCCTTTGGCGAGACCCAGTACTTC
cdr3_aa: CASSYNSPSFGETQYF

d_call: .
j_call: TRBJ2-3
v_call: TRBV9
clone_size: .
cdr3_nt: TGTGCCAGCAGCGTAGTTGGCGGGAGCACAGATACGCAGTATTTT
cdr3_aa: CASSVVGGSTDTQYF

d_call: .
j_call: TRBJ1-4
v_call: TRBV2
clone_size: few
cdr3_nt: TGTGCCAGCATACAGGACGGACCTAATGAAAAACTGTTTTTT
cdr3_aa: CASIQDGPNEKLFF

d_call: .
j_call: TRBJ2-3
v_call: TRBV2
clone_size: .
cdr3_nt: TGTGCCAGCAGTGAAAGCCACTATATTATGGATACGCAGTATTTT
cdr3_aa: CASSESHYIMDTQYF

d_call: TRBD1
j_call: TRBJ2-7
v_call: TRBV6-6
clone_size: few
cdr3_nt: TGTGCCAGCAGTTACGATTCGGGACAGGGCTTCTACGAGCAGTACTTC
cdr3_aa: CASSYDSGQGFYEQYF

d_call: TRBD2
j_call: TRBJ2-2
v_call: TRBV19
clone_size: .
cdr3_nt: TGTGCCAGTAGTATTGTCCCGGGGGGGCGGACCGGGGAGCTGTTTTTT
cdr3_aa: CASSIVPGGRTGELFF